This entry describes one TCR beta chain. The specificity of this receptor is unknown. No clone much larger than this one lies a single base away; base qualities are absent. This sample is drawn from a study of cytotoxic CD8 clonotypes in ibrutinib-treated CLL (dated by TCRdb to about 2021). Regarding the complete study: The cohort was composed of 11 relapsed/refractory and roughly 14 treatment-naive patients; IGHV unmutated status was identified in 17 patients. Responses were partial in around 25 patients and complete in 2; after median around 65 months follow-up, approximately 15 stayed in remission and some twelve progressed. Response samples were taken after a median of roughly eleven months on treatment, ranging from about 6 to 36 months. An average of about 260,000 productive templates and 94,082 productive rearrangements was obtained per sample. Longitudinal samples were obtainable from about 30% of the 86 participants in the trial. Cryopreserved peripheral blood mononuclear cells were collected before treatment, at response, and at either disease progression or sustained remission. Every remission and progressive disease sample was obtained while ibrutinib was still being received by the patients.

The sample's time point label is to be understood as: 12 months on ibrutinib. For TCR beta library preparation, 2 to 2.5 micrograms of genomic DNA were isolated from cryopreserved PBMCs. Longitudinal blood samples from CLL patients receiving ibrutinib monotherapy were subjected to high-throughput TCR beta sequencing. The patients took part in an open-label, single-center phase 2 trial of ibrutinib monotherapy. Cut back by 2 bases and 2 bases, the V and J ends lie 4 bases apart. The germline V gene provides CDR1 SGDLS and CDR2 YYNGEE. Reading from cysteine to phenylalanine, the CDR3 counts 13 amino acids. The read is trimmed to its CDR3 DNA, 39 bases read in frame from base 1. General findings and caveats noted by the study authors: An increase in clonality was observed at ibrutinib response, with clonality remaining stable during sustained remission and falling back toward baseline at progression. Public clonotypes were found to be uncommon and were observed to contract or remain stable during treatment; the increase in clonality was shown to reflect expansion of private clonotypes at ibrutinib response. Baseline clonality exceeded that of age-matched healthy donors and correlated strongly with circulating CD8+ T-cell counts. Sampling times were not matched between patients in sustained remission and patients whose disease was progressing, and lymph node repertoires were not examined.

The goal of deep resolution MiSeq sequencing was a depth between 1 in 1 million and 1 in 200,000 T cells, and coverage averaged 10x per clonotype. TCR beta libraries were generated with the immunoSEQ hsTCRB Kit. Per the authors' processing: Data were analyzed with ImmunoSEQ Data Assistant and ImmunoSEQ Analyzer, with V, D and J genes assigned per IMGT definitions. Clonality was computed as one minus normalized Shannon entropy of productive rearrangement frequencies, ranging from 0 to 1. Only overrepresented clonotypes making up at least 0.05% of the repertoire of each patient were included in the public clonotype analysis. About a dozen age-matched healthy donor repertoires from immuneACCESS served as clonality controls. TCRdb took this table from immuneACCESS and kept in-frame rearrangements with V and J called. Such tables lack part of the clones; where checked against another copy, unresolved V genes explain under half of the gap, and the rest is unexplained. Clone size and the V and J calls come from that table; the DNA yielded D and trimming. For this sample there are 120,000 to 150,000 clones; about 72% appear just once. The ten largest clones capture roughly a quarter of the sample.

The sequence derives from a human donor with chronic lymphocytic leukemia. The chain is assembled from TRBV9 and TRBJ1-4, with no reliable assignment of the D segment. This specimen consisted of PBMCs, obtained after 12 months of ibrutinib treatment. The DNA reads TGTGCCAGCAGCGTTGGGACTAATGAAAAACTGTTTTTT. Translated, this gives CASSVGTNEKLFF.